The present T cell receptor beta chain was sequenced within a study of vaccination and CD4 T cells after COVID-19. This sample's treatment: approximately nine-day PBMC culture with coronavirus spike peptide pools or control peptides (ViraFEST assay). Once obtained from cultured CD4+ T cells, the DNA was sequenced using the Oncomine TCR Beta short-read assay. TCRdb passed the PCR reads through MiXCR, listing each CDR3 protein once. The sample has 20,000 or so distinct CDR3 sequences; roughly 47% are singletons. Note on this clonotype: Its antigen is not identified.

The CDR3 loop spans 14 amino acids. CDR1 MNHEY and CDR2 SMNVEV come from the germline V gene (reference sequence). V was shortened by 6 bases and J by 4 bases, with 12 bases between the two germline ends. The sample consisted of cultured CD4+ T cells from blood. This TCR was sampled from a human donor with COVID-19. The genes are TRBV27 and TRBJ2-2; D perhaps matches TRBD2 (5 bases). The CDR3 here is CASRSMGSTGELFF. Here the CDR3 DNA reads TGTGCCAGCAGATCCATGGGGAGCACCGGGGAGCTGTTTTTT.